The rows below give T cell receptor beta chains drawn from one sample of a study of shared T cell receptors in the human thymus. Clones were sequenced by immunoSEQ multiplex PCR, and TCRdb holds only the in-frame ones, with some missing. In the table there are just under 550,000 clones, roughly 74% of which are singletons. A further study also used this sample, focusing on human thymus T cells.

The specimen sequenced was thymocytes. These receptors originate from a boy less than two years old with a congenital heart defect. Each CDR3 is given without its conserved first and last residue. Each record gives: CDR3 length, J gene, V gene, CDR3 protein.

13 TRBJ2-7 TRBV7-2 ASSPPWRDLWEQY
19 TRBJ2-1 TRBV15 ATSRVERDRAPRGEYNEQF
14 TRBJ1-1 TRBV5-1 ASSPTGGVPNTEAF
12 TRBJ2-5 TRBV14 ASSPGQRKETQY
12 TRBJ1-1 TRBV6-5 ASSSTGASTEAF
12 NA TRBV30 AWKGTDSTDTQH
16 TRBJ2-1 TRBV4-3 ASSQDGVESGSYNEQF
9 TRBJ2-3 TRBV6-1 ASSIAGTQY
13 TRBJ1-3 TRBV5-5 ASSFSSLTENTIY
14 TRBJ2-3 TRBV5-1 ASSWRGDSSTDTQY
13 TRBJ1-4 TRBV19 ASSIARETNEKLF
13 TRBJ1-1 TRBV5-4 ASSLQGARRTEAF
12 TRBJ2-1 TRBV6-7 ASSRTCLKDEQF
16 TRBJ2-1 TRBV5-1 ASTQGLAGSSSYNEQF
16 TRBJ2-1 TRBV12-5 ASGLAPRGRATYNEQF
11 TRBJ2-7 TRBV10-1 ASSESPPHEQY
13 TRBJ1-4 TRBV11-2 ASSLGIRVSEKLF
13 TRBJ1-5 TRBV6-5 ASSYGQGSNQPQH
13 TRBJ2-7 TRBV5-1 ASSPTDRTTYEQY
13 TRBJ2-3 TRBV15 ATSRDRGWIDTQY
18 TRBJ2-1 TRBV7-6 ASSLAVTSGRASSYNEQF
15 TRBJ2-7 TRBV18 ASSLDGGGEPSYEQY
17 TRBJ2-4 TRBV7-9 ASSTSPKQGPGAKNIQY
13 TRBJ1-4 TRBV6-1 ASSIQGEANEKLF
13 TRBJ2-7 TRBV12-5 ASGFPHGNKYEQY
14 TRBJ1-4 TRBV4-3 ASSPDRGRVNEKLF
13 TRBJ2-7 TRBV5-1 ASSLVASGRSEQY
17 TRBJ2-1 TRBV4-3 ASSPLGPSGRRDLNEQF
12 TRBJ2-7 TRBV5-1 ASSLGTGFYEQY
11 TRBJ2-5 TRBV27 ASRNRGQETQY
12 TRBJ1-3 TRBV6-1 ASSDRGGGNTIY
13 TRBJ2-1 TRBV10-1 ASMSGERDHNEQF
17 TRBJ2-7 TRBV14 ASSQDIMPGRESSYEQY
9 TRBJ2-3 TRBV10-1 ASRKGGTQY
12 TRBJ2-7 TRBV28 ASSLPREDYEQY
13 TRBJ1-1 TRBV28 ASSTPGQLNTEAF
12 TRBJ2-1 TRBV28 ASKLGTAYNEQF
10 TRBJ2-7 TRBV10-3 ASAGQGNEQY
14 TRBJ1-5 TRBV9 ASSTGTDRENQPQH
13 TRBJ1-2 TRBV19 ASSPRLTDFYGYT
14 TRBJ2-2 TRBV19 ASSVTDRDHTGELF
11 TRBJ1-2 TRBV7-8 ASSGRIIKGYT
12 TRBJ2-1 TRBV25-1 ASQLAGLNNEQF
18 TRBJ2-2 TRBV7-6 ASSLDPSGSSGRNTGELF
17 TRBJ1-2 TRBV5-8 ASSLVGRGTPGPTSGYT
13 TRBJ2-1 TRBV5-1 ASSPSGTRVDEQF
16 TRBJ2-7 TRBV18 ASSPQRSRGREDYEQY
14 TRBJ1-1 TRBV10-1 ASSESIGTGNTEAF
13 TRBJ2-7 TRBV6-1 ARPQKGQGTYEQY
11 TRBJ1-2 TRBV27 ASNHKRRDGYT
13 TRBJ2-3 TRBV15 ATTGERGSSDTQY
12 TRBJ2-3 TRBV5-6 ASSLAKGADTQY
14 TRBJ2-7 TRBV21-1 ASSKALWEGALEQY
13 TRBJ1-1 TRBV27 ASSLEGAMDTEAF
11 TRBJ1-1 TRBV15 ATSRVRNTEAF